These T cell receptor beta chains were read from a single sample in a study of cytomegalovirus exposure and HLA in healthy donors. The table came from immunoSEQ multiplex PCR; TCRdb's copy has only in-frame clones and leaves some out. The table shows about 130,000 clones, with just under 80% occurring only once. Sequenced material: PBMCs. The receptors were sampled from a woman between 40 and 55 years old in good health and CMV-seronegative. Each CDR3 is given with its conserved first and last residue. A D gene is named only where the DNA matches it firmly. Expanded clones get a size class; other rows say once, few or many, or leave the size out.

D gene: TRBD2; CDR3 length: 17; J gene: TRBJ2-1; V gene: TRBV7-2; clone size: .; CDR3 DNA: TGTGCCAGCAGCTTAGTTGGTCTCAGCGGGAGGAGCAATGAGCAGTTCTTC; CDR3 protein: CASSLVGLSGRSNEQFF
D gene: .; CDR3 length: 12; J gene: TRBJ1-2; V gene: TRBV29-1; clone size: few; CDR3 DNA: TGCAGCGTTGAAACCAGTAACTATGGCTACACCTTC; CDR3 protein: CSVETSNYGYTF
D gene: TRBD1; CDR3 length: 13; J gene: TRBJ1-2; V gene: TRBV30; clone size: .; CDR3 DNA: TGTGCCTGGAGTGTACCGGACAGGGTGTCAGACACCTTC; CDR3 protein: CAWSVPDRVSDTF
D gene: TRBD2; CDR3 length: 16; J gene: TRBJ2-2; V gene: TRBV4-1; clone size: .; CDR3 DNA: TGCGCCAGCAGCCAAGAGTTGGAGACTAGCGGCCGAGGGCTGTTTTTT; CDR3 protein: CASSQELETSGRGLFF
D gene: .; CDR3 length: 14; J gene: TRBJ2-7; V gene: TRBV6-1; clone size: .; CDR3 DNA: TGTGCCAGCAGTGATTTGGACTGGTCCTACGAGCAGTACTTC; CDR3 protein: CASSDLDWSYEQYF
D gene: TRBD1; CDR3 length: 15; J gene: TRBJ1-2; V gene: TRBV2; clone size: .; CDR3 DNA: TGTGCCAGCAGGGAGGGGGCGCAAACCCTCTATGGCTACACCTTC; CDR3 protein: CASREGAQTLYGYTF
D gene: TRBD1; CDR3 length: 13; J gene: TRBJ2-7; V gene: TRBV6-1; clone size: .; CDR3 DNA: TGTGCCAGCAGACCCCACAGGGGGCTGGAGCAGTACTTC; CDR3 protein: CASRPHRGLEQYF
D gene: TRBD2; CDR3 length: 15; J gene: TRBJ2-2; V gene: TRBV4-2; clone size: .; CDR3 DNA: TGTGCCAGCAGCTCTAGCGGAAGTATGACCGGGGAGCTGTTTTTT; CDR3 protein: CASSSSGSMTGELFF
D gene: .; CDR3 length: 13; J gene: TRBJ1-1; V gene: TRBV18; clone size: .; CDR3 DNA: TGTGCCAGCTCACTTGGACACCCGATTGAAGCTTTCTTT; CDR3 protein: CASSLGHPIEAFF
D gene: .; CDR3 length: 16; J gene: TRBJ2-3; V gene: TRBV9; clone size: .; CDR3 DNA: TGTGCCAGCAGCGTAGCGACGGGGTCTAGCACAGATACGCAGTATTTT; CDR3 protein: CASSVATGSSTDTQYF
D gene: TRBD2; CDR3 length: 14; J gene: TRBJ2-1; V gene: TRBV28; clone size: .; CDR3 DNA: TGTGCCAGCAGTCGAGCGGGAGTGGTCAATGAGCAGTTCTTC; CDR3 protein: CASSRAGVVNEQFF
D gene: TRBD1; CDR3 length: 15; J gene: TRBJ1-1; V gene: TRBV6-6; clone size: .; CDR3 DNA: TGTGCCAGCAGTTATCCGGGACAGGGGGTCACTGAAGCTTTCTTT; CDR3 protein: CASSYPGQGVTEAFF
D gene: .; CDR3 length: 11; J gene: TRBJ2-7; V gene: TRBV27; clone size: few; CDR3 DNA: TGTGCCAGCAGTTTATTCGGCGAGCAGTACTTC; CDR3 protein: CASSLFGEQYF
D gene: TRBD2; CDR3 length: 14; J gene: TRBJ2-5; V gene: TRBV28; clone size: .; CDR3 DNA: TGTGCCAGCAGTTCCCCGACTAGCACCGAGACCCAGTACTTC; CDR3 protein: CASSSPTSTETQYF
D gene: .; CDR3 length: 13; J gene: TRBJ1-4; V gene: TRBV7-2; clone size: .; CDR3 DNA: TGTGCCAGCAGCTCCATGGTCCGGGAAAAACTGTTTTTT; CDR3 protein: CASSSMVREKLFF
D gene: .; CDR3 length: 17; J gene: TRBJ1-2; V gene: TRBV19; clone size: .; CDR3 DNA: TGTGCCAGTAGTATATCGGCCGCGGGGACGTCGATCTATGGCTACACCTTC; CDR3 protein: CASSISAAGTSIYGYTF
D gene: TRBD1; CDR3 length: 15; J gene: TRBJ1-2; V gene: TRBV19; clone size: .; CDR3 DNA: TGTGCCAGTAGTATGGGGACAGGGCCTTTCTATGGCTACACCTTC; CDR3 protein: CASSMGTGPFYGYTF
D gene: TRBD1; CDR3 length: 15; J gene: TRBJ1-1; V gene: TRBV19; clone size: .; CDR3 DNA: TGTGCCAGTAGTAGTAGGGGGACAGGGCACACTGAAGCTTTCTTT; CDR3 protein: CASSSRGTGHTEAFF
D gene: .; CDR3 length: 13; J gene: TRBJ2-2; V gene: TRBV2; clone size: .; CDR3 DNA: TGTGCCAGCACGGAAGAAGGGAGCGGGGAGCTGTTTTTT; CDR3 protein: CASTEEGSGELFF
D gene: .; CDR3 length: 14; J gene: TRBJ2-5; V gene: TRBV28; clone size: .; CDR3 DNA: TGTGCCAGCAGTTCCAGACAGGGAGGAGAGACCCAGTACTTC; CDR3 protein: CASSSRQGGETQYF
D gene: TRBD1; CDR3 length: 15; J gene: TRBJ2-5; V gene: TRBV9; clone size: .; CDR3 DNA: TGTGCCAGCAGCGTCGCCCCGGACAGGAAAGAGACCCAGTACTTC; CDR3 protein: CASSVAPDRKETQYF
D gene: TRBD2; CDR3 length: 14; J gene: TRBJ2-7; V gene: TRBV5-1; clone size: .; CDR3 DNA: TGCGCCAGCAGCTCACTAGCGGGAGGTCGCGAGCAGTACTTC; CDR3 protein: CASSSLAGGREQYF
D gene: .; CDR3 length: 14; J gene: TRBJ2-1; V gene: TRBV5-1; clone size: .; CDR3 DNA: TGCGCCAGCAGCTTTACAGGGCCCTACAATGAGCAGTTCTTC; CDR3 protein: CASSFTGPYNEQFF